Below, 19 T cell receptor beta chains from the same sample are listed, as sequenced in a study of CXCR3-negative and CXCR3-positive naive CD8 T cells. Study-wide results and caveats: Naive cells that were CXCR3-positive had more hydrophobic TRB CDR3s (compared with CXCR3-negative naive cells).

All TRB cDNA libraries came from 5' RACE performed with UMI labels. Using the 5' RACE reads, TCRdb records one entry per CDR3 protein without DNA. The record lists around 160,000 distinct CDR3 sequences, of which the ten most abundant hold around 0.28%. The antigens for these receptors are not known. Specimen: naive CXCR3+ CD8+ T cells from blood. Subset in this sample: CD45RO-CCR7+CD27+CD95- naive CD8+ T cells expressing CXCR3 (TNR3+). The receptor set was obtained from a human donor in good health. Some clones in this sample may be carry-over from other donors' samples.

CDR3 sequence reads: CATRDDRGSYEQYF. The gene calls are TRBV15 and TRBJ2-7. The germline V gene encodes CDR1 LNHNV and CDR2 YYDKDF (reference sequence). The CDR3 runs 14 residues. Together with reference TRBV15 and TRBJ2-7, the CDR3 gives the full variable domain: DAMVIQNPRYQVTQFGKPVTLSCSQTLNHNVMYWYQQKSSQAPKLLFHYYDKDFNNEADTPDNFQSRRPNTSFCFLDIRSPGLGDTAMYLCATRDDRGSYEQYFGPGTRLTVT.

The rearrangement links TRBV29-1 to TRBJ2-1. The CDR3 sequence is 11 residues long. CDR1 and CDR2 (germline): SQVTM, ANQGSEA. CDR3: CSSRTGNEQFF.

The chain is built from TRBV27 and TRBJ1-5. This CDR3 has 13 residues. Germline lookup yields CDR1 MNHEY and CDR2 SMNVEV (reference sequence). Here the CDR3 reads CASSYYSNQPQHF.

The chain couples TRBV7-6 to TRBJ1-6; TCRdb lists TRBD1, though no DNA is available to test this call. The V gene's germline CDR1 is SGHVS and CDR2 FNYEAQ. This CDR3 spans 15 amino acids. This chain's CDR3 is CASSPGTGENSPLHF. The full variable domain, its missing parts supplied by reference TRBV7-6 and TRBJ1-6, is GAGVSQSPRYKVTKRGQDVALRCDPISGHVSLYWYRQALGQGPEFLTYFNYEAQQDKSGLPNDRFSAERPEGSISTLTIQRTEQRDSAMYRCASSPGTGENSPLHFGNGTRLTVT.

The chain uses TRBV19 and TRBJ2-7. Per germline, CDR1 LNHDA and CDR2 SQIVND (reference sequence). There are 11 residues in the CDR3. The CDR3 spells CASSGQYEQYF.

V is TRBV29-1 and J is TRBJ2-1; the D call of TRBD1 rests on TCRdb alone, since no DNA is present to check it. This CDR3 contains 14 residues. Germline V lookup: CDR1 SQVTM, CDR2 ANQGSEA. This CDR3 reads CSVEDGSGENEQFF.

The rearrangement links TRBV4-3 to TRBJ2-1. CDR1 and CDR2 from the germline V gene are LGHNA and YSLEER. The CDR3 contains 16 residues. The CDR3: CASSQGSVPSYNEQFF.

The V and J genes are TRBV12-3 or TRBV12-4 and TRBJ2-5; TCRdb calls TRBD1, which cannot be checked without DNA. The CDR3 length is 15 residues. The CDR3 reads CASSPGQGSLETQYF.

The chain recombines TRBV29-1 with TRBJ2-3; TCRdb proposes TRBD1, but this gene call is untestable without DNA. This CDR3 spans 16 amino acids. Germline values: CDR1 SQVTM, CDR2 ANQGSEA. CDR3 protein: CSVGGVRDRQSDTQYF.

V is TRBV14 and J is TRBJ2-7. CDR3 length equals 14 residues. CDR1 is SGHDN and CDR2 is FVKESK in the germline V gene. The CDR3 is CASSHSIVSYEQYF.

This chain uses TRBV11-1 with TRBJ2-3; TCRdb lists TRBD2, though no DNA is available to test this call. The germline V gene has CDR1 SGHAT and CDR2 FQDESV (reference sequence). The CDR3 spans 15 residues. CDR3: CASSLYLAARDTQYF.

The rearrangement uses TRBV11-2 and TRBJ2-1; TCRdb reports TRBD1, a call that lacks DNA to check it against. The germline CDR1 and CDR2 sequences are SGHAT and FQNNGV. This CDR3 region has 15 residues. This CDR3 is CASSLDERGHGEQFF.

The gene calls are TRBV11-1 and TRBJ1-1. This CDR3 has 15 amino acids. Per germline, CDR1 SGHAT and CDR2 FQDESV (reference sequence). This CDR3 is CASSLHQQLNTEAFF. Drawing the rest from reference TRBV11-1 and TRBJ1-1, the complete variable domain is EAEVAQSPRYKITEKSQAVAFWCDPISGHATLYWYRQILGQGPELLVQFQDESVVDDSQLPKDRFSAERLKGVDSTLKIQPAELGDSAMYLCASSLHQQLNTEAFFGQGTRLTVV.

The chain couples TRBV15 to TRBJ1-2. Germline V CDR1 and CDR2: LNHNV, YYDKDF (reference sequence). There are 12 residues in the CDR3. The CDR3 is CATSSKGYGYTF.

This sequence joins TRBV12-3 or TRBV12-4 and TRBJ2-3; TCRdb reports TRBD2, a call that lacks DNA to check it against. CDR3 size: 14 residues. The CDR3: CASSFVRGTDTQYF.

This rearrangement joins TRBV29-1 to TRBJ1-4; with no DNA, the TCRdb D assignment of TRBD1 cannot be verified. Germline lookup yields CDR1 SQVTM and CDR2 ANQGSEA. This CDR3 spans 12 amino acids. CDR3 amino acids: CSGTGHGEKLFF. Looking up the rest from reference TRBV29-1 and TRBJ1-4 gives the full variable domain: SAVISQKPSRDICQRGTSLTIQCQVDSQVTMMFWYRQQPGQSLTLIATANQGSEATYESGFVIDKFPISRPNLTFSTLTVSNMSPEDSSIYLCSGTGHGEKLFFGSGTQLSVL.

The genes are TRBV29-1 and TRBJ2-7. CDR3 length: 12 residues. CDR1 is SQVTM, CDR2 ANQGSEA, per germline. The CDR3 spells CSVGGGSYEQYF.

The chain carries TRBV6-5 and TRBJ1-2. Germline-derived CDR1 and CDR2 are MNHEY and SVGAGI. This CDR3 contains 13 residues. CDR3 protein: CASSYSSFGVRSF.

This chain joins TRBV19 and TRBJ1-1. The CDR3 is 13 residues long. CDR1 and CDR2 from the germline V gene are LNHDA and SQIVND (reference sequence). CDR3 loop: CASSQEDFTEAFF.